The clone carrying this T cell receptor beta chain came up many times. What it binds is unknown. Germline is not matched at one junction end, which may reflect a read error. The sample is drawn from a study of blood T cells in healthy people across ages. General study results and limits: Compared with aged donors, long-lived donors showed fewer expanded clones, suggesting selection. The study lacked donor CMV status, which possibly confounded expanded clonotype changes.

A second PCR, run for about 6 to 11 cycles, used a sample-barcoded 5' primer plus a J-beta primer mix. Each CDR3 protein gets one entry after TCRdb re-called the 5' RACE reads with MiXCR. The sample gives 910,000 or so distinct CDR3 sequences, 51% of which show up once; around 21% is in the top ten. Looked up from germline, CDR1 is MNHNS and CDR2 is SASEGT. This CDR3 region has 12 residues. Specimen: blood. The rearrangement joins TRBV6-1 to TRBJ2-5; D gene uncertain. This TCR was recovered from a woman aged 60 to 75 in good health. The CDR3 reads CASSRVGETQYF. The CDR3 DNA reads as TGCGCCAGCAGCCGGGTGGGAGAGACCCAGTACTTC.